This is a list of T cell receptor beta chains from one sample in a study of cytomegalovirus exposure and HLA in healthy donors. Assay used: immunoSEQ multiplex PCR; TCRdb lists only in-frame clones, some missing. The sample yields 150,000 to 200,000 clones, 81% seen once. Source material: PBMCs. The receptor set was obtained from a man younger than 35 in good health and CMV-seronegative. Each CDR3 is given with its conserved first and last residue. A D gene is named only where the DNA matches it firmly. For some rows the clone size is stated as once, few or many, or as a class when expanded; others skip it.

>NA|TRBJ1-2|TRBV5-5|NA
CASSLGVRGYTF
TGTGCCAGCAGCTTGGGGGTCAGAGGGTACACCTTC
>NA|TRBJ1-4|TRBV27|NA
CASRSQEGEKLFF
TGTGCCAGCAGGTCACAGGAAGGTGAAAAACTGTTTTTT
>NA|TRBJ2-7|TRBV6-6|NA
CASSYNRVAYEQYF
TGTGCCAGCAGTTACAACAGGGTAGCCTACGAGCAGTACTTC
>NA|TRBJ1-2|TRBV18|NA
CASSPQTGAFYGYTF
TGTGCCAGCTCACCTCAGACAGGTGCTTTCTATGGCTACACCTTC
>TRBD1|TRBJ1-6|TRBV29-1|NA
CSAGQGRDSPLHF
TGCAGCGCCGGACAGGGTCGGGATTCACCCCTCCACTTT
>NA|TRBJ1-3|TRBV29-1|NA
CSVEGWNRKSSGNTIYF
TGCAGCGTTGAAGGATGGAACAGGAAGAGCTCTGGAAACACCATATATTTT
>TRBD1|TRBJ2-7|TRBV4-2|NA
CASSQEHWPGGTYEQYF
TGTGCCAGCAGCCAAGAGCATTGGCCAGGGGGAACCTACGAGCAGTACTTC
>NA|TRBJ2-5|TRBV7-6|NA
CASSTPVDSQYF
TGTGCCAGCAGCACCCCCGTGGACTCGCAGTACTTC
>NA|TRBJ2-7|TRBV28|NA
CASSFPGSPEQYF
TGTGCCAGCAGTTTCCCAGGGTCCCCCGAGCAGTACTTC
>TRBD2|TRBJ2-1|TRBV27|NA
CASSRGTSGNNEQFF
TGTGCCAGCAGTCGAGGGACTAGCGGCAACAATGAGCAGTTCTTC
>NA|TRBJ2-5|TRBV5-4|NA
CASSLPSSGAETQYF
TGTGCCAGCAGCCTCCCTTCATCAGGGGCAGAGACCCAGTACTTC
>NA|TRBJ1-6|TRBV19|NA
CASTKDGGAENSPLHF
TGTGCCAGTACTAAGGATGGGGGGGCGGAAAATTCACCCCTCCACTTT
>NA|TRBJ2-3|TRBV5-5|NA
CATKGRGGTDTQYF
TGTGCCACCAAAGGAAGGGGTGGAACAGATACGCAGTATTTT
>TRBD1|TRBJ1-5|TRBV7-9|NA
CASSHRGGNQPQHF
TGTGCCAGCAGCCACAGGGGCGGCAATCAGCCCCAGCATTTT
>NA|TRBJ2-6|TRBV14|NA
CASSEGVPGQISGANVLTF
TGTGCCAGCAGCGAAGGGGTTCCGGGACAAATCTCTGGGGCCAACGTCCTGACTTTC
>NA|TRBJ2-7|TRBV6-6|NA
CATYSSVGEQYF
TGTGCCACCTACTCTAGCGTCGGCGAGCAGTACTTC
>NA|TRBJ2-1|TRBV7-9|NA
CASSPWALHEQFF
TGTGCCAGCAGCCCTTGGGCCCTTCATGAGCAGTTCTTC
>TRBD2|TRBJ2-1|TRBV29-1|NA
CSALAGGYNEQFF
TGCAGCGCCCTAGCGGGGGGATACAATGAGCAGTTCTTC
>NA|TRBJ2-5|TRBV7-9|few
CSSSSRQEDQETQYF
TGTTCCAGCAGCTCGCGACAGGAGGACCAAGAGACCCAGTACTTC
>NA|TRBJ2-1|TRBV11-3|NA
CASSLSANEQFF
TGTGCCAGCAGCCTTAGCGCGAATGAGCAGTTCTTC
>TRBD1|TRBJ1-4|TRBV28|NA
CASSVWTGSNEKLFF
TGTGCCAGCAGTGTATGGACAGGGAGTAATGAAAAACTGTTTTTT
>NA|TRBJ2-5|TRBV5-1|NA
CASSHSLDREEETQYF
TGCGCCAGCAGCCATTCTCTAGACAGAGAGGAAGAGACCCAGTACTTC
>TRBD2|TRBJ2-4|TRBV4-3|NA
CASSQSGLAGVLAKNIQYF
TGCGCCAGCAGCCAGAGTGGACTAGCGGGAGTCCTAGCCAAAAACATTCAGTACTTC
>NA|TRBJ2-2|TRBV7-9|NA
CASSRPSEELFF
TGTGCCAGCAGCAGACCGAGCGAGGAGCTGTTTTTT
>NA|TRBJ2-7|TRBV10-3|NA
CAISEQGVDEQYF
TGTGCCATCAGTGAACAGGGCGTGGACGAGCAGTACTTC
>TRBD1|TRBJ1-2|TRBV2|NA
CASSEAETGSGYGYTF
TGTGCCAGCAGTGAAGCGGAGACAGGGAGTGGGTATGGCTACACCTTC
>TRBD2|TRBJ2-1|TRBV7-3|few
CASSLIRTSGSYNEQFF
TGTGCCAGCAGCTTAATTAGAACTAGCGGGAGCTACAATGAGCAGTTCTTC
>TRBD1|TRBJ1-3|TRBV10-3|NA
CAIRQGQGGGNTIYF
TGTGCCATCAGACAGGGACAGGGGGGCGGAAACACCATATATTTT
>NA|TRBJ1-4|TRBV5-1|few
CASSEQGTNEKLFF
TGCGCCAGCAGCGAACAGGGAACTAATGAAAAACTGTTTTTT
>NA|TRBJ2-7|TRBV6-5|NA
CASSQGTSYEQYF
TGTGCCAGCAGTCAGGGGACCTCCTACGAGCAGTACTTC
>NA|TRBJ1-1|TRBV4-3|NA
CASSQAGYPTNTEAFF
TGCGCCAGCAGCCAAGCAGGGTATCCGACGAACACTGAAGCTTTCTTT
>TRBD2|TRBJ2-7|TRBV11-1|NA
CASSLDLAARVDEQYF
TGTGCCAGCAGCTTAGATCTAGCGGCCAGGGTGGACGAGCAGTACTTC
>NA|TRBJ2-7|TRBV7-2|few
CASSLWATTYEQYF
TGTGCCAGCAGCCTTTGGGCCACAACCTACGAGCAGTACTTC